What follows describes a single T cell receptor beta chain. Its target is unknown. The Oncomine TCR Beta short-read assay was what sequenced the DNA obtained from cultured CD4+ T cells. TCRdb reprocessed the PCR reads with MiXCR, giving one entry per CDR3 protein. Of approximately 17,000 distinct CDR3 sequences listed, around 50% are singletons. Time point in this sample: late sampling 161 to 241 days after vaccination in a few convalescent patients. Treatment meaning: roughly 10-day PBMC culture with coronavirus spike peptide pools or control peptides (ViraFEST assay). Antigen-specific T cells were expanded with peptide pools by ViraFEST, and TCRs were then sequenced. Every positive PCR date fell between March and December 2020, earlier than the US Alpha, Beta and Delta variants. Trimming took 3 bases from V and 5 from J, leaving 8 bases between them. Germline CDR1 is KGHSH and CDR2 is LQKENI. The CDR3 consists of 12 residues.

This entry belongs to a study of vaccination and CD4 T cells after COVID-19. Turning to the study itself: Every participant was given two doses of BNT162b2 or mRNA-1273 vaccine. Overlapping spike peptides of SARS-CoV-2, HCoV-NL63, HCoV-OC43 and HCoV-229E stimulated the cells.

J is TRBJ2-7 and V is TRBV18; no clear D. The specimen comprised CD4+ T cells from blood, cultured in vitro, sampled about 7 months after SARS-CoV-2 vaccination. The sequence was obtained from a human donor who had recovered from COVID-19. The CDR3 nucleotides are TGTGCCAGCTCACCGGAGCTCAACGAGCAGTACTTC. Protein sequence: CASSPELNEQYF. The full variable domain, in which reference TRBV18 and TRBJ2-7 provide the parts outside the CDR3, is NAGVMQNPRHLVRRRGQEARLRCSPMKGHSHVYWYRQLPEEGLKFMVYLQKENIIDESGMPKERFSAEFPKEGPSILRIQQVVRGDSAAYFCASSPELNEQYFGPGTRLTVT.